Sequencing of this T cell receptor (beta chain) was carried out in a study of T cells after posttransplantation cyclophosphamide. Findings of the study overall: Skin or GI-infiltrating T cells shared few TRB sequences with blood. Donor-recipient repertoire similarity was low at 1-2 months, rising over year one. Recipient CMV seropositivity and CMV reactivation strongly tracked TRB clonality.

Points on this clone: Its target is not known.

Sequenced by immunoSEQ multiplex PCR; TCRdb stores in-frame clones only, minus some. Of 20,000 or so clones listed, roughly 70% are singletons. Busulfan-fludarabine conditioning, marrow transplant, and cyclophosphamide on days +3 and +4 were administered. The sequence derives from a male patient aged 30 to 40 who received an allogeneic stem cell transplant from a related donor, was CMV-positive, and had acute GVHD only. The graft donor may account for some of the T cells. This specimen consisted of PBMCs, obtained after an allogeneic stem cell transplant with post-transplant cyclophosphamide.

CDR3 coding DNA: TGTGCTAGTGGTTTCATTCAGACCCAGTACTTC. It encodes CASGFIQTQYF. The chain has TRBV12-5 and TRBJ2-5; D is uncertain. From germline, CDR1 is LGHNT and CDR2 FRNRAP. V was shortened by 3 bases and J by 6 bases, with 5 bases between the two germline ends. The CDR3 loop spans 11 amino acids.